This TCR beta chain was sequenced for a study of cytomegalovirus exposure and HLA in healthy donors. Study in general: Among around 400 genotyped donors, approximately 80% fell in the Caucasian-associated ancestry cluster.

Study findings and constraints: Versus the roughly 700-donor mean, an Asian-associated ancestry cluster reportedly showed fewer N-insertions in a later analysis. HLA alleles were associated with 15,000 to 20,000 TCR beta sequences in a later analysis at 0.05 false discovery rate. Later on, a genetic analysis was performed. It linked a missense variant in DCLRE1C with V- and J-gene trimming of TCR beta.

Vbeta (60) and Jbeta (13) primers were used in the PCR. Sequenced by immunoSEQ multiplex PCR; TCRdb stores in-frame clones only, minus some. The table lists 90,000 to 150,000 clones, roughly 80% of them singletons. Germline CDR1 SGHDN, CDR2 FVKESK. The CDR3 sequence is 15 residues long. The V gene end was trimmed by 4 bases and the J gene end by 3 bases; junction bases not matched to a gene: 9. This clone was found once. As yet, its antigen is unknown. V usage is TRBV14 and J usage is TRBJ2-7; 7 positions match TRBD1. The source is a woman aged 30 to 39 in good health and CMV-seropositive. Sequencing input: PBMCs. CDR3 loop: CASSPKGADSYEQYF. The CDR3 DNA sequence: TGTGCCAGCAGCCCCAAGGGGGCGGACAGCTACGAGCAGTACTTC.